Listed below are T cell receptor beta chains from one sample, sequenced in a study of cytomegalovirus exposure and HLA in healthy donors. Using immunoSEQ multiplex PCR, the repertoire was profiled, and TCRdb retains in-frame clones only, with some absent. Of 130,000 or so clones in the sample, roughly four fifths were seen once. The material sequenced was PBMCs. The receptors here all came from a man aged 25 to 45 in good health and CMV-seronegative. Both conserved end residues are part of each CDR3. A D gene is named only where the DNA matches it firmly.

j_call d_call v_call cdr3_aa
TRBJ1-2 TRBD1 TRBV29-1 CSGEDRGRGYTF
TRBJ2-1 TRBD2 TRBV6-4 CASSGKAGNEQFF
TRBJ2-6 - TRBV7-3 CASSPTGSGANVLTF
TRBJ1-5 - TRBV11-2 CASSLNINQPQHF
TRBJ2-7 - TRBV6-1 CASSEQGYEQYF
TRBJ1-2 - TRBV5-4 CASSFQGNIGGYTF
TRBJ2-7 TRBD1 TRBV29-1 CSATGQGGYEQYF
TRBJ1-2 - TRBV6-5 CASSYSQGGYTF
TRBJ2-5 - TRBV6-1 CASSGETQYF
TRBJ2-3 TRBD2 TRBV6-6 CASSAPGGNADTQYF
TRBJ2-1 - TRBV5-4 CASSHGRGSYNEQFF